One T cell receptor (beta chain) is described in this entry. The data were obtained in a study of blood T cell repertoires in COVID-19. This CDR3 comprises 14 residues. Germline CDR1 and CDR2: MNHEY and SMNVEV (reference sequence). The ends were cut back, 0 bases at V and 3 bases at J, with 6 bases in the middle. Original processing methods: Counts of nucleated cells, estimated from reference gene primer amplification, were obtained. Sequencing was performed with immunoSEQ multiplex PCR; in TCRdb, only in-frame clones are kept and a portion is missing. From that table come the V and J calls and clone size; the DNA was used to work out D and trimming. This table has more than 150,000 clones, 84% appearing once.

The sequenced sample consisted of peripheral blood. The V call is TRBV27, the J call TRBJ1-5; D remains ambiguous. The sequence derives from a human donor in a cohort sampled during active COVID-19. This CDR3 is CASSLSQNNQPQHF. Written as DNA, the CDR3 is TGTGCCAGCAGTTTATCCCAGAACAATCAGCCCCAGCATTTT.